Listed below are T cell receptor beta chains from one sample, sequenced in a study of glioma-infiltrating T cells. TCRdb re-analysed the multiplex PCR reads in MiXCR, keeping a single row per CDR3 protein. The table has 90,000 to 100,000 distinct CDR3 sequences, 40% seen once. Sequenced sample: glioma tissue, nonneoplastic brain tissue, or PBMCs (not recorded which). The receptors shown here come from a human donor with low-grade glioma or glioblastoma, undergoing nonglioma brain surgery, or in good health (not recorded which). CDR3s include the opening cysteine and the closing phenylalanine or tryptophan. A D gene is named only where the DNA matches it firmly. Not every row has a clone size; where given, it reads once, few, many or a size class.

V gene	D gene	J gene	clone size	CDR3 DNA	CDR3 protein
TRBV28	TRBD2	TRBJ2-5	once	TGTGCCAGCAGTTCGCAAGTAGCGGGGGGGCCAGAGACCCAGTACTTC	CASSSQVAGGPETQYF
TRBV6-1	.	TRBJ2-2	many	TGTGCCAGCAGCTGGGGTTTCGGGGAGCTGTTTTTT	CASSWGFGELFF
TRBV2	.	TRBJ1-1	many	TGTGCCAGCAGCCAACACACTGAAGCTTTCTTT	CASSQHTEAFF
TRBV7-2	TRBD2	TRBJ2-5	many	TGTGCCAGCAGCGCGACTAGCGGGAGACCCCCACCCCCTCTACAAGAGACCCAGTACTTC	CASSATSGRPPPPLQETQYF
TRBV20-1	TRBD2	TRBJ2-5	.	TGCAGTGCTACAAAAAATCAAGGGACCAGCGGGAGAGAGACCCAGTACTTC	CSATKNQGTSGRETQYF
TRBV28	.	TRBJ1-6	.	TGTGCCAGCAGTTTAGTTCCCGACAATCAGCCCCTCCACTTT	CASSLVPDNQPLHF
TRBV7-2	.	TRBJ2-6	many	TGTGCCAGCAGCTTGGGGTCCGGGGCCAACGTCCTGACTTTC	CASSLGSGANVLTF
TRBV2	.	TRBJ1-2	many	TGTGCCACCAGAACCCCCGAGGGAGGCTACACCTTC	CATRTPEGGYTF
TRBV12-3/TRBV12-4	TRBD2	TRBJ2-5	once	TGTGCCAGCAGTTTAGCTAGCGGGACGGAGACCCAGTACTTC	CASSLASGTETQYF
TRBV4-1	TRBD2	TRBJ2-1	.	TGCGCCAGCAGCCAAGCGGGAGGGCCTGATGAGCAGTTCTTC	CASSQAGGPDEQFF
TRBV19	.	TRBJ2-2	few	TGTGCCAGTATCGGGAGCGGATTGTGCACCGGGGAGCTGTTTTTT	CASIGSGLCTGELFF
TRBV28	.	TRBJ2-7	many	TGTGCCAGCAGTTCCCCTTTCCGAGTGCAGTACTTC	CASSSPFRVQYF
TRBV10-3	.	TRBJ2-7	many	TGTGCCATCAGAGGGACGGTCTCCTACGAGCAGTACTTC	CAIRGTVSYEQYF
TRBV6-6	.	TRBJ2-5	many	TGTGCCAGCAGTTACTCTGGTTCTAAAGAGACCCAGTACTTC	CASSYSGSKETQYF
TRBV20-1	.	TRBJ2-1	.	TGCAGTGTTGACGGGGGTAGGGCCTATGAGCAGTTCTTC	CSVDGGRAYEQFF
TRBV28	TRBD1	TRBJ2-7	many	TGTGCCAGCAGTTCATATACAGCGACAGGGATCGAGCAGTACTTC	CASSSYTATGIEQYF
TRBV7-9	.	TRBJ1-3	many	TGTGCCAGCAGCTTAGTGGGAAGTCCGGGAAACACCATATATTTT	CASSLVGSPGNTIYF
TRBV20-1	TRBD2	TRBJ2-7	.	TGCAGTCAGCGGGAGGTCTCCTACGAGCAGTACTTC	CSQREVSYEQYF
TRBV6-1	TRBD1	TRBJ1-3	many	TGTGCCAGCAGCCCCCGACAGGGAGAAGGAAACACCATATATTTT	CASSPRQGEGNTIYF
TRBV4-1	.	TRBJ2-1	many	TGCGCCAGCAGCCAAGGGCGCTCCTACAATGAGCAGTTCTTC	CASSQGRSYNEQFF
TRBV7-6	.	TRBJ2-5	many	TGTGCCAGCAGCTTAGTAGAGACCCAGTACTTC	CASSLVETQYF
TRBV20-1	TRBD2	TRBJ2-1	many	TGCAGTGTTCTAGCGGGGGTACCAGCCTACAATGAGCAGTTCTTC	CSVLAGVPAYNEQFF
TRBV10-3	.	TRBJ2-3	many	TGTGCCATCAGCCTCTCGTTAGATACGCAGTATTTT	CAISLSLDTQYF
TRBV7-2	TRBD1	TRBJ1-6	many	TGTGCCAGCAGCGTGGACAGGCTCTCCTCCTATAATTCACCCCTCCACTTT	CASSVDRLSSYNSPLHF
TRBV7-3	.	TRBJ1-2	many	TGTGCCAGCAGCTTAACCCCGCGTGGGACGGAGAGGGATCGCGATGGCTACACCTTC	CASSLTPRGTERDRDGYTF
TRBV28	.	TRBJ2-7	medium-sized	TGTGCCAGCAGTCCCTTACAGGTTGCCTACGAGCAGTACTTC	CASSPLQVAYEQYF
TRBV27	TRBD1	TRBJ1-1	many	TGTGCCAGCAGCGCACAGGGGACCACTGAAGCTTTCTTT	CASSAQGTTEAFF
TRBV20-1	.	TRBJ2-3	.	TGCAGTGCTAGAGATTCTCAGGGAGCAGGCACAGATACGCAGTATTTT	CSARDSQGAGTDTQYF
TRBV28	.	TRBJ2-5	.	TGTGCCAGCTTATTACAGGGTCGGACCCAGTACTTC	CASLLQGRTQYF
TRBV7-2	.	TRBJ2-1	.	TGTGCCAGCAGCTTCCAGGGGGGAGGTTACAATGAGCAGTTCTTC	CASSFQGGGYNEQFF
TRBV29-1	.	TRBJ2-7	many	TGCAGCGTAATCATCTCCCAACGGGGTTTTAGAGTCGGCTACGAGCAGTACTTC	CSVIISQRGFRVGYEQYF
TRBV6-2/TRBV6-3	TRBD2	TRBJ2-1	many	TGTGCCAGCAGTTACTCCGGACTAGCGGGGGGCCCCAGGTTATCATACAATGAGCAGTTCTTC	CASSYSGLAGGPRLSYNEQFF
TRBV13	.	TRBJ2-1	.	TGTGCCAGCAGCCTGCTTCATACGCAGTTCTTC	CASSLLHTQFF
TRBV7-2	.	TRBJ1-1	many	TGTGCCAGCAGCTTACTGTGGAACACTGAAGCTTTCTTT	CASSLLWNTEAFF
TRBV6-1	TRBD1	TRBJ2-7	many	TGTGCCAGCAGACCGGGACAGCTGACCTACGAGCAGTACTTC	CASRPGQLTYEQYF
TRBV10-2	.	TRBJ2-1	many	TGCGCCAGCAGTGAAGGTAGCGGCCATGTGGATGAGCAGTTCTTC	CASSEGSGHVDEQFF
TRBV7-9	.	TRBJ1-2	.	TGTGCCAGCAGCTTAGGTGACGGAAGAGCCGACTATGGCTACACCTTC	CASSLGDGRADYGYTF
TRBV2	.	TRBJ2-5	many	TGTGCCAGCAGTGATGGGGGACAACAAGAGACCCAGTACTTC	CASSDGGQQETQYF
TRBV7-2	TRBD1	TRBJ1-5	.	TGTGCCAGCAGCCCTCCGGGACAGTATGGGGAGCCCCGGCATTTT	CASSPPGQYGEPRHF
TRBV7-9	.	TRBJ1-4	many	TGTGCCAGCAGCTTAGCGATGCATGAAAAACTGTTTTTT	CASSLAMHEKLFF
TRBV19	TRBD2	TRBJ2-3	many	TGTGCCAGTAGTAGACTAGCGGACGCAGATACGCAGTATTTT	CASSRLADADTQYF